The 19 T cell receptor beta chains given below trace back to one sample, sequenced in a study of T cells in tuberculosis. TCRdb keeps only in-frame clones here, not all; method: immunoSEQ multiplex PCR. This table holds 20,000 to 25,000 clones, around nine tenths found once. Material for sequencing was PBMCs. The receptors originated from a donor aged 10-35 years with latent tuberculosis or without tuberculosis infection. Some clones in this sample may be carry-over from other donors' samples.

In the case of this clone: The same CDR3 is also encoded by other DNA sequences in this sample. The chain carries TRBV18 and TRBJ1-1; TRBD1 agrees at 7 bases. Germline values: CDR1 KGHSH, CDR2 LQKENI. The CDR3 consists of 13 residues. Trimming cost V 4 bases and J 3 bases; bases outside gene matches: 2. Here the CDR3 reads CASSRDRDTEAFF. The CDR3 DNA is TGTGCCAGCTCACGTGACAGGGACACTGAAGCTTTCTTT.

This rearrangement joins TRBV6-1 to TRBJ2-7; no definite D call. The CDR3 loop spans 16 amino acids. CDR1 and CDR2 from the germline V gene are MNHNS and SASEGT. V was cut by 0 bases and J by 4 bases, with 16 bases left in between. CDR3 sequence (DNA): TGTGCCAGCAGTGAAGCGTATAGCACCCCGTTGTACGAGCAGTACTTC. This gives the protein CASSEAYSTPLYEQYF.

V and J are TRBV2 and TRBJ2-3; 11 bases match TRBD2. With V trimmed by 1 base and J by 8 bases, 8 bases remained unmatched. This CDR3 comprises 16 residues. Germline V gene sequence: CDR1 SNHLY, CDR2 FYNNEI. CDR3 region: CASSEVVAGGRSTQYF. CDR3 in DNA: TGTGCCAGCAGTGAAGTCGTAGCGGGGGGGCGTAGTACGCAGTATTTT.

In DNA form, the CDR3 reads TGTGCCAGTAGTATATCCCCTCTCTACGAGCAGTACTTC. Protein sequence: CASSISPLYEQYF. The rearrangement uses TRBV19 and TRBJ2-7; D uncertain. The V gene lost 2 bases and the J gene lost 3 bases, with 8 bases spanning the gap. This CDR3 region has 13 residues. Germline CDR1 is LNHDA and CDR2 is SQIVND (reference sequence).

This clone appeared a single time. CDR3: CASSSNSVETQYF. The DNA of the CDR3 is TGTGCCAGCAGCTCGAACTCGGTAGAGACCCAGTACTTC. The chain links TRBV11-3 to TRBJ2-5; no firm D call. The CDR3 contains 13 residues. Trimming cost V 4 bases and J 4 bases, with 10 bases left between them. In germline, CDR1 is SGHNT, CDR2 YENEEA.

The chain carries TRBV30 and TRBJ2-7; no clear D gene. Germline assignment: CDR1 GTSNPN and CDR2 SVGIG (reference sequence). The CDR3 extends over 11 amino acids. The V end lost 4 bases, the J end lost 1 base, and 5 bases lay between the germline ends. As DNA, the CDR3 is TGTGCCTGGAAGCCTTCCTACGAGCAGTACTTC. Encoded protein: CAWKPSYEQYF.

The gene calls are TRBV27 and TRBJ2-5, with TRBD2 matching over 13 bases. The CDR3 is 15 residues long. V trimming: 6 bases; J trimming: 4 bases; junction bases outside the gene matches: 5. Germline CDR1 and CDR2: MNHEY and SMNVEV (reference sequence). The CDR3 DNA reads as TGTGCCAGCAGCTCACTAGCGGGAGGGAGAGAGACCCAGTACTTC. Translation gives CASSSLAGGRETQYF.

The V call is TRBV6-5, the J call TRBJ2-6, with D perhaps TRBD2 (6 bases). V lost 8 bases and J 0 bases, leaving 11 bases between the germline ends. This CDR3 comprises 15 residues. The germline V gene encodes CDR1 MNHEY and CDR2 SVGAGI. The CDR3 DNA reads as TGTGCCAGCGGAGGGCAGAGCTCTGGGGCCAACGTCCTGACTTTC. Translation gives CASGGQSSGANVLTF.

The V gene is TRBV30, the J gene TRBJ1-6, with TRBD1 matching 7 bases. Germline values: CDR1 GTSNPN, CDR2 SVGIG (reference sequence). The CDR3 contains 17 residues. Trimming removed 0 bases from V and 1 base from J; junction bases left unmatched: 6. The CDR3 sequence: CAWSVLRGSSYNSPLHF. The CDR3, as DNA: TGTGCCTGGAGTGTACTCAGGGGGTCGTCCTATAATTCACCCCTCCACTTT.

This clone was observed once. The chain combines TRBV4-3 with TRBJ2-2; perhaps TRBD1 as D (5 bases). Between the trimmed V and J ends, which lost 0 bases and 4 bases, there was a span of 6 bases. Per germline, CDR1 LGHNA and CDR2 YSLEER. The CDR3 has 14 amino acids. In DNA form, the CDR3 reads TGCGCCAGCAGCCAAGACAGGGTCACCGGGGAGCTGTTTTTT. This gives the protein CASSQDRVTGELFF.

CDR3 nucleotide sequence: TGTGCCGGAGGGACTAGCGGGGGGTCCGGGGAGCTGTTTTTT. This codes for CAGGTSGGSGELFF. The rearrangement links TRBV6-1 to TRBJ2-2, with 15 bases lining up with TRBD2. The germline CDR1 and CDR2 sequences are MNHNS and SASEGT. The CDR3 spans 14 residues. The trim removed 11 bases at V and 6 bases at J, leaving 4 bases unmatched.

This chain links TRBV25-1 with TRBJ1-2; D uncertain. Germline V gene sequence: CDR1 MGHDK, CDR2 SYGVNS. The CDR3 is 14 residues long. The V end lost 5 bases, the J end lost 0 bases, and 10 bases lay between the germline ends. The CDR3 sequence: CASSHNLANYGYTF. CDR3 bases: TGTGCCAGCAGTCACAACCTAGCTAACTATGGCTACACCTTC.

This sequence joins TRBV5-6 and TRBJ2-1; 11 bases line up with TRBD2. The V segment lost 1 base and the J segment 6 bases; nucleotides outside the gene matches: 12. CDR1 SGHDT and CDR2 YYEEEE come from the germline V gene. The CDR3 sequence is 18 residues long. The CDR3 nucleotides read TGTGCCAGCAGCTTGCGGACGGACTATAGCGGGGGGGCCAATGAGCAGTTCTTC. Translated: CASSLRTDYSGGANEQFF.

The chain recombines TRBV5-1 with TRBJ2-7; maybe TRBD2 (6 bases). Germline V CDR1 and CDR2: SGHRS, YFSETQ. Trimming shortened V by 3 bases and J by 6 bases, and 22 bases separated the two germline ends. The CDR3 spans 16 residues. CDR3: CASSSAPRTPGVEQYF. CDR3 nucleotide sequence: TGCGCCAGCAGCTCGGCCCCTCGGACTCCGGGGGTCGAGCAGTACTTC.

CDR3 DNA sequence: TGTGCCAGCAACGAACAGGGGGCGGGGACCGGGGAGCTGTTTTTT. It yields the protein CASNEQGAGTGELFF. This chain links TRBV11-2 with TRBJ2-2; TRBD1 matches 9 bases. The germline CDR1 and CDR2 sequences are SGHAT and FQNNGV. Trimming cost V 7 bases and J 5 bases; bases outside gene matches: 8. This CDR3 has 15 amino acids.

The DNA for the CDR3 is TGTGCCAGCAGTAGGAGGACGAACACTGAAGCTTTCTTT. This codes for CASSRRTNTEAFF. J is TRBJ1-1 and V is TRBV6-5; D is uncertain. The length of the CDR3 is 13 residues. V lost 5 bases, J lost 1 base, and 8 bases lay in between. The germline V gene encodes CDR1 MNHEY and CDR2 SVGAGI.

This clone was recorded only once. Written as DNA, the CDR3 is TGTGCCAGCAGTCCCGGGACAGGGGCCAATCAGCCCCAGCATTTT. It yields the protein CASSPGTGANQPQHF. V is TRBV6-6 and J is TRBJ1-5; 10 positions agree with TRBD1. Germline assignment: CDR1 MNHNY and CDR2 SVGAGI (reference sequence). Trimming cost V 5 bases and J 3 bases; bases outside gene matches: 4. The CDR3 spans 15 residues.

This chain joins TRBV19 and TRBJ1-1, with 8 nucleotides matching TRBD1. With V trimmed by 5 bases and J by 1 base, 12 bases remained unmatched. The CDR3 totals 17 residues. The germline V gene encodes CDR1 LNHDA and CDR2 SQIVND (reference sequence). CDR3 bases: TGTGCCAGTAGTTTCCTGGACAGGGTAAGATGGAACACTGAAGCTTTCTTT. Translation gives CASSFLDRVRWNTEAFF.

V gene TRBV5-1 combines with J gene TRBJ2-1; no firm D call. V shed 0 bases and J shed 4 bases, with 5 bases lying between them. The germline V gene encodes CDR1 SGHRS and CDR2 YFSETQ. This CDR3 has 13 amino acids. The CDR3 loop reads CASSLGQYNEQFF. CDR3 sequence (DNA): TGCGCCAGCAGCTTGGGGCAGTACAATGAGCAGTTCTTC.